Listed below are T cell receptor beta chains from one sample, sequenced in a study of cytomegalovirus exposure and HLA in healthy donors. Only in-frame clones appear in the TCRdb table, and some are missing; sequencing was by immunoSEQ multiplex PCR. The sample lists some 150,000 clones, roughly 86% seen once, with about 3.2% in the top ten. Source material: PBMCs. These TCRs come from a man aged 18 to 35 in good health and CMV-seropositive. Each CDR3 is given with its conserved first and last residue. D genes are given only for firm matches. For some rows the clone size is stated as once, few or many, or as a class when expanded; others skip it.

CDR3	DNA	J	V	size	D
CASSTRPSSVEKLFF	TGTGCCAGCAGCACTCGACCGAGTAGCGTTGAAAAACTGTTTTTT	TRBJ1-4	TRBV27	few	.
CASSEGAGQGNTIYF	TGTGCCAGCAGTGAAGGAGCAGGTCAGGGAAACACCATATATTTT	TRBJ1-3	TRBV6-1	.	.
CASSPEGISYNEQFF	TGTGCCAGCAGCCCGGAGGGGATTTCCTACAATGAGCAGTTCTTC	TRBJ2-1	TRBV9	.	.
CATTMTGGYGYTF	TGTGCCACCACCATGACAGGGGGTTATGGCTACACCTTC	TRBJ1-2	TRBV10-3	.	TRBD1
CASSEPLAERIYNEQFF	TGTGCCAGCAGTGAACCCTTAGCGGAACGGATATACAATGAGCAGTTCTTC	TRBJ2-1	TRBV2	.	.
CASSPWAVGNTIYF	TGTGCCAGCAGCCCCTGGGCAGTCGGAAACACCATATATTTT	TRBJ1-3	TRBV7-6	.	.
CASRADRTHYGTEAFF	TGTGCCAGCAGAGCGGACAGGACCCATTATGGCACTGAAGCTTTCTTT	TRBJ1-1	TRBV27	.	TRBD1
CASSRAVQLSYEQYF	TGTGCCAGCAGTCGTGCCGTCCAGTTATCTTACGAGCAGTACTTC	TRBJ2-7	TRBV6-5	.	.
CASSIGLAGGGSYNEQFF	TGCGCCAGCAGCATAGGACTAGCGGGAGGGGGTTCCTACAATGAGCAGTTCTTC	TRBJ2-1	TRBV5-1	.	TRBD2
CASSLAGGNPSYNEQFF	TGTGCCAGCAGTTTGGCAGGGGGCAATCCCTCCTACAATGAGCAGTTCTTC	TRBJ2-1	TRBV27	.	TRBD1
CASSLGRGFKYTEAFF	TGTGCCAGCAGCTTGGGTAGGGGCTTTAAGTACACTGAAGCTTTCTTT	TRBJ1-1	TRBV7-9	.	.
CASSVTERYEQFF	TGTGCCAGCAGTGTGACAGAGAGGTATGAGCAGTTCTTC	TRBJ2-1	TRBV28	.	.
CASSIASATANQPQHF	TGTGCCAGTAGTATAGCATCCGCAACAGCAAATCAGCCCCAGCATTTT	TRBJ1-5	TRBV19	.	.
CASSLLQANTEAFF	TGTGCCAGCTCCCTCCTACAGGCTAACACTGAAGCTTTCTTT	TRBJ1-1	TRBV7-9	.	.
CAWNFGGFNQPQHF	TGTGCCTGGAATTTTGGGGGCTTTAATCAGCCCCAACATTTT	TRBJ1-5	TRBV30	once	.
CASSRTGQGVYEQYF	TGTGCCAGCAGTCGAACCGGACAGGGGGTCTACGAGCAGTACTTC	TRBJ2-7	TRBV2	.	TRBD1
CASSYAGRGNEKLFF	TGTGCCAGCAGTTACGCAGGGAGGGGGAATGAAAAACTGTTTTTT	TRBJ1-4	TRBV7-9	.	.
CASSQGYGTTETQYF	TGTGCCAGCAGCCAAGGATACGGGACAACGGAGACCCAGTACTTC	TRBJ2-5	TRBV14	.	.
CASSSSGNEQFF	TGTGCCAGCAGCTCCAGCGGTAATGAGCAGTTCTTC	TRBJ2-1	TRBV7-9	.	.
CASSDYYEQYF	TGTGCCAGCAGTGACTACTACGAGCAGTACTTC	TRBJ2-7	TRBV14	once	.
CASSPDPGVYNEQFF	TGTGCCAGCAGCCCCGACCCCGGGGTTTACAATGAGCAGTTCTTC	TRBJ2-1	TRBV7-3	.	.
CAISRDSNQPQHF	TGTGCCATCAGTAGAGATAGCAATCAGCCCCAGCATTTT	TRBJ1-5	TRBV10-3	.	.
CASTPRANLNSGANVLTF	TGTGCCAGCACCCCCAGGGCTAACCTTAACTCTGGGGCCAACGTCCTGACTTTC	TRBJ2-6	TRBV9	.	.
CASSEFGTGGGYTF	TGTGCCAGCAGTGAATTCGGGACAGGGGGTGGCTACACCTTC	TRBJ1-2	TRBV6-1	.	TRBD1
CASSQVNGGIHGYTF	TGTGCCAGCAGCCAAGTAAACGGAGGAATCCATGGCTACACCTTC	TRBJ1-2	TRBV14	.	.
CASSPSRLREYNEQFF	TGTGCCAGCAGTCCGTCGCGACTGAGGGAATACAATGAGCAGTTCTTC	TRBJ2-1	TRBV28	.	.
CASTLPFNEKLFF	TGTGCCAGCACTCTACCGTTTAATGAAAAACTGTTTTTT	TRBJ1-4	TRBV28	few	.
CSVEAGGGRTQYF	TGCAGCGTTGAAGCGGGAGGGGGAAGGACCCAGTACTTC	TRBJ2-5	TRBV29-1	once	TRBD2
CASSLYTVGGYNEQFF	TGTGCCAGCAGTTTATATACGGTCGGGGGTTACAATGAGCAGTTCTTC	TRBJ2-1	TRBV28	.	.
CSARAGTSKYF	TGCAGTGCTAGGGCCGGGACTAGCAAGTATTTT	TRBJ2-3	TRBV20-1	few	TRBD2
CASRPGTLNTGELFF	TGTGCCAGCAGACCCGGGACTCTGAACACCGGGGAGCTGTTTTTT	TRBJ2-2	TRBV5-6	few	.
CTSSPGEEWGDEQFF	TGCACCAGCAGTCCCGGGGAGGAGTGGGGGGATGAGCAGTTCTTC	TRBJ2-1	TRBV1	.	.
CASSEEGLADFYNEQFF	TGCGCCAGCAGTGAGGAGGGACTAGCGGATTTCTACAATGAGCAGTTCTTC	TRBJ2-1	TRBV10-1	.	TRBD2
CASSPTGPYQPQHF	TGTGCCAGCAGCCCCACAGGGCCATATCAGCCCCAGCATTTT	TRBJ1-5	TRBV7-9	.	.
CSVDQGAGANVLTF	TGCAGCGTTGACCAGGGGGCTGGGGCCAACGTCCTGACTTTC	TRBJ2-6	TRBV29-1	.	TRBD1
CASSSPGLAEETQYF	TGTGCCAGCAGTTCTCCGGGACTAGCGGAAGAGACCCAGTACTTC	TRBJ2-5	TRBV28	.	TRBD2
CASSPSSGSYEQYF	TGTGCCAGCAGCCCCAGTAGCGGGAGTTACGAGCAGTACTTC	TRBJ2-7	TRBV2	.	TRBD2
CSVFGQGISTDTQYF	TGCAGCGTTTTTGGACAGGGAATTTCCACAGATACGCAGTATTTT	TRBJ2-3	TRBV29-1	once	TRBD1
CASSIGQGLTNEKLFF	TGTGCCAGCAGCATAGGACAGGGGTTAACTAATGAAAAACTGTTTTTT	TRBJ1-4	TRBV11-2	.	TRBD1
CAWSVQGDYGYTF	TGTGCCTGGAGTGTACAAGGGGACTATGGCTACACCTTC	TRBJ1-2	TRBV30	.	.
CASSAALAGGRYNEQFF	TGTGCCAGCAGCGCTGCCCTAGCGGGAGGTAGATACAATGAGCAGTTCTTC	TRBJ2-1	TRBV11-3	.	TRBD2